The 22 T cell receptor beta chains below all came from one sample that was sequenced in a study of somatic mutations in cytotoxic T cells in rheumatoid arthritis. Some clones are missing from TCRdb's copy, which holds only in-frame ones; the method was immunoSEQ multiplex PCR. Altogether 15,000 or so clones are present, about 89% being singletons, with the ten largest covering about a sixth. Input material: CD4+ T cells sorted from blood. The source is a man between 65 and 85 years old with rheumatoid arthritis.

The J gene is TRBJ2-3, the V gene TRBV5-1; the D is unclear. The CDR3 loop spans 14 amino acids. Germline assignment: CDR1 SGHRS and CDR2 YFSETQ. Trimming removed 0 bases at V and 2 bases at J, with 7 bases between. CDR3 nucleotides: TGCGCCAGCAGCTTGGAACGGGTCACAGATACGCAGTATTTT. This codes for CASSLERVTDTQYF.

This clone was counted between two and nine times. The chain links TRBV9 to TRBJ1-3; D might be TRBD1 (5 bases). The CDR3 loop spans 12 amino acids. From germline, CDR1 is SGDLS and CDR2 YYNGEE. The V gene lost 5 bases and the J gene lost 14 bases, with 17 bases spanning the gap. CDR3 residues: CASRATEGPLYF. CDR3 sequence (DNA): TGTGCCAGCAGGGCCACGGAGGGGCCCTTATATTTT.

The chain uses TRBV27 and TRBJ2-4; D remains unclear. Germline assignment: CDR1 MNHEY and CDR2 SMNVEV (reference sequence). The CDR3 sequence is 18 residues long. V dropped 6 bases and J dropped 0 bases, with 21 bases sitting between them. The CDR3 loop is CASSSPTASGLAKNIQYF. CDR3 coding DNA: TGTGCCAGCAGCAGCCCCACGGCCTCGGGTCTAGCCAAAAACATTCAGTACTTC.

CDR3 sequence (DNA): TGTGCTAGTGGCTCGGGGAACTACGAGCAGTACTTC. Amino acid sequence: CASGSGNYEQYF. The gene calls are TRBV12-5 and TRBJ2-7; D perhaps matches TRBD2 (5 bases). The V end lost 6 bases, the J end lost 3 bases, and 9 bases lay between the germline ends. CDR3 length: 12 amino acids. Germline lookup yields CDR1 LGHNT and CDR2 FRNRAP.

This clone appeared a single time. This chain connects TRBV18 to TRBJ2-5; tentatively, D is TRBD1 (6 bases). This CDR3 contains 14 residues. Trimming took off 6 bases at V and 2 bases at J, with 13 bases between the two ends. In germline, CDR1 is KGHSH, CDR2 LQKENI. The CDR3 sequence: CASSGQLAQETQYF. CDR3 sequence (DNA): TGTGCCAGCTCCGGACAGCTAGCTCAAGAGACCCAGTACTTC.

V is TRBV10-1 and J is TRBJ2-2, with 8 bases matching TRBD1. CDR3 length: 14 amino acids. V lost 5 bases and J lost 4; bases outside the gene matches: 3. Germline lookup yields CDR1 WNHNN and CDR2 SYGVQD (reference sequence). The CDR3 DNA reads TGCGCCAGCAGTTCCGGGACAGGCACCGGGGAGCTGTTTTTT. Protein: CASSSGTGTGELFF.

The gene calls are TRBV7-3 and TRBJ2-3; 8 nucleotides agree with TRBD2. This CDR3 has 17 amino acids. Per germline, CDR1 SGHTA and CDR2 FQGTGA. Trimming cost V 5 bases and J 4 bases; bases outside gene matches: 14. The CDR3 DNA is TGTGCCAGCAGCCCCTCCCTCACTAGCGGAGGGGCAGATACGCAGTATTTT. Translated: CASSPSLTSGGADTQYF.

The chain recombines TRBV11-2 with TRBJ2-3; D not certain. CDR1 and CDR2 (germline): SGHAT, FQNNGV. The CDR3 sequence is 15 residues long. V was cut by 4 bases and J by 6 bases, with 17 bases left in between. The CDR3 DNA follows: TGTGCCAGCAGCTATTCGGGTGTCGATTTGGATACGCAGTATTTT. It is translated as CASSYSGVDLDTQYF.

This chain uses TRBV6-5 with TRBJ1-2; 9 bases are shared with TRBD1. J lost 2 bases, V lost 6 bases, and 7 bases had no gene match. The CDR3 extends over 15 amino acids. Germline lookup yields CDR1 MNHEY and CDR2 SVGAGI. CDR3 residues: CASRSGTGTNYGYTF. The CDR3 nucleotides read TGTGCCAGCAGGTCCGGGACAGGGACCAACTATGGCTACACCTTC.

This clone was recorded only once. The J gene is TRBJ1-4, the V gene TRBV28; D call uncertain. There are 16 residues in the CDR3. V was shortened by 6 bases and J by 0 bases, with 14 bases between the two germline ends. CDR1 MDHEN and CDR2 SYDVKM come from the germline V gene. CDR3 in DNA: TGTGCCAGCAGCCCTAAAGTAACCGCAACTAATGAAAAACTGTTTTTT. Its translation: CASSPKVTATNEKLFF. The full variable domain, with the rest looked up from reference TRBV28 and TRBJ1-4, is DVKVTQSSRYLVKRTGEKVFLECVQDMDHENMFWYRQDPGLGLRLIYFSYDVKMKEKGDIPEGYSVSREKKERFSLILESASTNQTSMYLCASSPKVTATNEKLFFGSGTQLSVL.

The chain joins TRBV21-1 to TRBJ2-2; the table assigns TRBD1, which was not confirmed against the DNA. TRBV21-1 is marked as a pseudogene. CDR3 length: 16 amino acids. CDR3 sequence reads: CASSCAYTGLTGELFF. CDR3 sequence (DNA): TGTGCCAGCAGTTGTGCCTACACAGGCTTGACCGGGGAGCTGTTTTTT.

V is TRBV7-9 and J is TRBJ2-4; no clear D gene. Trimming cost V 1 base and J 1 base, with 11 bases left between them. CDR3 length equals 16 residues. Per the germline V gene, CDR1 is SEHNR and CDR2 is FQNEAQ (reference sequence). The DNA of the CDR3 is TGTGCCAGCAGCTTAGGTCAGTCGTTGGCCAAAAACATTCAGTACTTC. Translated, it gives CASSLGQSLAKNIQYF.

This chain links TRBV5-6 with TRBJ2-3; tentative D call: TRBD1 (6 bases). This CDR3 is built from 16 residues. From germline, CDR1 is SGHDT and CDR2 YYEEEE. V was pared by 1 base and J by 4 bases, with 16 bases between. DNA for the CDR3: TGTGCCAGCAGCTTGTGGGGCAGGGGATTCCCAGATACGCAGTATTTT. The encoded protein is CASSLWGRGFPDTQYF.

This clone was counted once. This chain connects TRBV10-2 to TRBJ1-1; 7 bases are shared with TRBD1. This CDR3 region has 14 residues. Trimming cost V 6 bases and J 0 bases; bases outside gene matches: 4. Germline CDR1 is WSHSY and CDR2 is SAAADI. CDR3 sequence: CASSSGQLNTEAFF. The CDR3 bases are TGCGCCAGCAGCTCGGGACAGCTGAACACTGAAGCTTTCTTT.

This clone was counted once. The chain is built from TRBV5-5 and TRBJ2-7; 9 bases are a match to TRBD1. Germline-derived CDR1 and CDR2 are SGHKS and YYEKEE (reference sequence). The CDR3 totals 15 residues. The V segment lost 3 bases and the J segment 4 bases; nucleotides outside the gene matches: 8. The CDR3 here is CASSSRGQGFYEQYF. The DNA for the CDR3 is TGTGCCAGCAGCTCTCGGGGACAGGGTTTTTACGAGCAGTACTTC.

The genes are TRBV9 and TRBJ2-2; D uncertain. Trimming left V 0 bases short and J 0 bases short, with 6 bases between. Germline assignment: CDR1 SGDLS and CDR2 YYNGEE. This CDR3 has 15 residues. The CDR3 sequence: CASSVVSANTGELFF. CDR3 nucleotides: TGTGCCAGCAGCGTAGTCAGCGCGAACACCGGGGAGCTGTTTTTT.

As concerns this clone: Within the sample, other DNA sequences also encode this same CDR3. The chain combines TRBV7-2 with TRBJ1-5, with 7 bases that match TRBD1. The CDR3 loop spans 16 amino acids. J lost 1 base, V lost 3 bases, and 6 bases had no gene match. The germline gives CDR1 SGHTA, CDR2 FQGNSA. CDR3 amino acids: CASSFLYRGSNQPQHF. The CDR3 DNA reads TGTGCCAGCAGCTTCTTGTACAGGGGAAGCAATCAGCCCCAGCATTTT.

The chain links TRBV30 to TRBJ1-2; possible D gene TRBD1, 6 bases. V lost 0 bases to trimming and J lost 7 bases, with 18 bases between them. CDR3 size: 15 residues. CDR1 and CDR2 from the germline V gene are GTSNPN and SVGIG (reference sequence). The CDR3 loop is CAWSVAHPGVRGYTF. The CDR3 nucleotides are TGTGCCTGGAGTGTAGCCCATCCAGGGGTTCGTGGCTACACCTTC.

The chain recombines TRBV7-9 with TRBJ2-3; D is uncertain. Germline V gives CDR1 SEHNR, CDR2 FQNEAQ (reference sequence). The CDR3 is 14 amino acids. Trimming shortened V by 2 bases and J by 2 bases, and 8 bases separated the two germline ends. CDR3 bases: TGTGCCAGCAGCTTAAGAGTCACCACAGATACGCAGTATTTT. This translates into CASSLRVTTDTQYF.

This chain links TRBV5-1 with TRBJ1-1; D not resolved. The germline CDR1 and CDR2 sequences are SGHRS and YFSETQ. Trimming took off 1 base at V and 2 bases at J, with 9 bases between the two ends. The CDR3 is 14 amino acids. The DNA of the CDR3 is TGCGCCAGCAGCTTGTTCTCAGTAAACACTGAAGCTTTCTTT. This sequence encodes CASSLFSVNTEAFF. Complete variable domain (other parts from reference TRBV5-1 and TRBJ1-1): KAGVTQTPRYLIKTRGQQVTLSCSPISGHRSVSWYQQTPGQGLQFLFEYFSETQRNKGNFPGRFSGRQFSNSRSEMNVSTLELGDSALYLCASSLFSVNTEAFFGQGTRLTVV.

This chain uses TRBV30 with TRBJ1-4; D gene uncertain. Germline V gives CDR1 GTSNPN, CDR2 SVGIG (reference sequence). Trimming removed 4 bases from V and 8 bases from J, with 14 bases in between. The CDR3 covers 13 residues. The CDR3 loop reads CAWKWRNGEKLFF. The DNA of the CDR3 is TGTGCCTGGAAATGGAGGAATGGCGAAAAACTGTTTTTT.

This sequence joins TRBV29-1 and TRBJ2-2; D might be TRBD2 (5 bases). Germline CDR1 reads SQVTM; CDR2 reads ANQGSEA. The germline V and J ends were trimmed by 8 bases and 0 bases, with 10 bases remaining between them. This CDR3 is built from 13 residues. CDR3 residues: CSTSRANTGELFF. CDR3 nucleotide sequence: TGCAGCACCTCGCGGGCGAACACCGGGGAGCTGTTTTTT.